Listed here are 32 T cell receptor beta chains from one sample, sequenced in a study of shared clonotypes between healthy human individuals. TCRdb keeps only in-frame clones here, not all; method: immunoSEQ multiplex PCR. The repertoire consists of some 1.1 million clones, with 60% to 85% occurring once and the leading ten covering 0.85% to 1%. The sequencing sample was made of memory CD4+ T cells from PBMCs. The subset was: CD45RA-negative fraction. These receptors all come from a man aged 18 to 29 in good health. Some clones in this sample may be carry-over from other donors' samples.

The V gene is TRBV6-1, the J gene TRBJ2-5; D is perhaps TRBD2 (7 bases). Germline V lookup: CDR1 MNHNS, CDR2 SASEGT. Deletions cut 6 bases from V and 5 bases from J, with 16 bases between. CDR3 length: 14 residues. CDR3 loop: CASRTRGAEETQYF. The CDR3 DNA reads TGTGCCAGCAGGACCCGGGGGGCCGAGGAGACCCAGTACTTC.

The rearrangement joins TRBV5-1 to TRBJ2-1; no clear D. V was shortened by 0 bases and J by 5 bases, with 9 bases between the two germline ends. Germline V gene lookup returns CDR1 SGHRS and CDR2 YFSETQ. The CDR3 length is 14 residues. The DNA of the CDR3 is TGCGCCAGCAGCTTGGCTGGACGGGACAATGAGCAGTTCTTC. Translated: CASSLAGRDNEQFF.

V and J are TRBV28 and TRBJ2-7; D call uncertain. Per germline, CDR1 MDHEN and CDR2 SYDVKM. The CDR3 is 15 amino acids. Trimming took 7 bases from V and 4 from J, leaving 20 bases between them. CDR3 sequence (DNA): TGTGCCAGCAACTCTAGGGCGAGGCAGATTTACGAGCAGTACTTC. Its protein is CASNSRARQIYEQYF.

V gene TRBV4-1 combines with J gene TRBJ2-1; TRBD2 matches at 11 bases. Germline V CDR1 and CDR2: MGHRA, YSYEKL. The V segment lost 4 bases and the J segment 0 bases; nucleotides outside the gene matches: 11. The CDR3 spans 19 residues. CDR3 sequence: CASSPGTSGPLSSYNEQFF. CDR3 nucleotide sequence: TGCGCCAGCAGCCCAGGGACTAGCGGACCCCTGAGCTCCTACAATGAGCAGTTCTTC.

The chain uses TRBV7-3 and TRBJ1-3; possibly TRBD1 for D (5 bases). Trimming removed 4 bases at V and 4 bases at J, with 8 bases between. CDR3 size: 13 residues. Germline V gene data show CDR1 as SGHTA and CDR2 as FQGTGA. The CDR3 reads CASSSGRGNTIYF. The DNA for the CDR3 is TGTGCCAGCAGCTCAGGGCGCGGAAACACCATATATTTT.

This chain joins TRBV2 and TRBJ2-5; D is unclear. The length of the CDR3 is 13 residues. CDR1 SNHLY and CDR2 FYNNEI come from the germline V gene. Trimming pared 4 bases from V and 2 bases from J, leaving 8 bases between. The DNA for the CDR3 is TGTGCCAGCAGTGTATACGGACAAGAGACCCAGTACTTC. This codes for CASSVYGQETQYF.

As for this clone: Since a much larger clone is just one base distant, this may be a read error. This chain connects TRBV2 to TRBJ1-5; TRBD1 is a possible D gene (5 bases). The CDR3 is 15 amino acids. With 0 bases removed from V and 6 bases from J, the gap between germline ends came to 12 bases. Germline CDR1 is SNHLY and CDR2 is FYNNEI. The CDR3 region is CASSEARGTGQPQHF. As DNA, the CDR3 is TGTGCCAGCAGTGAAGCGCGGGGGACGGGTCAGCCCCAGCATTTT.

The rearrangement joins TRBV10-3 to TRBJ1-1; D may be TRBD1 (5 bases). With 10 bases removed from V and 1 base from J, the gap between germline ends came to 13 bases. Germline V gene sequence: CDR1 ENHRY, CDR2 SYGVKD. This CDR3 has 13 amino acids. The CDR3: CATRVGGNTEAFF. The CDR3 DNA follows: TGTGCCACCAGGGTGGGGGGGAACACTGAAGCTTTCTTT.

There are many counts of this clone. The chain employs TRBV28 and TRBJ1-1; the match to TRBD1 covers 7 bases. V shed 5 bases and J 0 bases; nucleotides not matched to a gene: 6. CDR3 length equals 15 residues. Germline V gene lookup returns CDR1 MDHEN and CDR2 SYDVKM. The CDR3 region has the DNA TGTGCCAGCAGTGCCCCCGGGACAGTGAACACTGAAGCTTTCTTT. Translation: CASSAPGTVNTEAFF.

The rearrangement links TRBV21-1 to TRBJ1-1. TRBV21-1 corresponds to a pseudogene. The CDR3 has 17 amino acids. CDR3 region: CASSKETGVNRDTEAFF. In DNA, the CDR3 is TGTGCCAGCAGCAAAGAGACGGGGGTCAATCGGGACACTGAAGCTTTCTTT.

This chain connects TRBV5-1 to TRBJ2-3, with 8 bases aligning to TRBD2. The CDR3 is made up of 16 amino acids. V lost 3 bases and J lost 1; bases outside the gene matches: 7. Germline V CDR1 and CDR2: SGHRS, YFSETQ. The CDR3 DNA sequence: TGCGCCAGCAGCTCGACCCAAGCGGGGGGCACAGATACGCAGTATTTT. Translated, it gives CASSSTQAGGTDTQYF.

This sequence joins TRBV6-5 and TRBJ2-7, with 7 bases identical to TRBD2. The V gene end was trimmed by 4 bases and the J gene end by 0 bases; junction bases not matched to a gene: 6. This CDR3 region has 15 residues. Germline V CDR1 and CDR2: MNHEY, SVGAGI. Here the CDR3 DNA reads TGTGCCAGCAGTTCTGGCGGGACTATCTCCTACGAGCAGTACTTC. Residues: CASSSGGTISYEQYF.

The CDR3 coding sequence is TGCGCCAGCAGCTTGGGATCGGGGGTCTCTGGAAACACCATATATTTT. Translated: CASSLGSGVSGNTIYF. This rearrangement joins TRBV5-1 to TRBJ1-3; the D gene is possibly TRBD1 (5 bases). V gave up 0 bases and J gave up 0 bases, with 10 bases separating them. Germline V gene sequence: CDR1 SGHRS, CDR2 YFSETQ. The CDR3 runs to 16 residues.

This chain links TRBV10-1 with TRBJ2-5, with TRBD2 identical over 7 bases. After removal of 0 bases from V and 4 bases from J, the junction contained 8 bases not matched to a gene. Germline CDR1 and CDR2: WNHNN and SYGVQD (reference sequence). CDR3 length equals 16 residues. This chain's CDR3 is CASSESLAAGRETQYF. DNA of the CDR3: TGCGCCAGCAGTGAGTCCCTTGCAGCGGGAAGAGAGACCCAGTACTTC.

This clone appeared many times. This sample also contains other DNA sequences that code for the same CDR3. The chain carries TRBV7-3 and TRBJ1-1, with D tentatively TRBD1 (6 bases). V lost 4 bases to trimming and J lost 1 base, with 10 bases between them. The germline V gene has CDR1 SGHTA and CDR2 FQGTGA. The CDR3 contains 14 residues. The CDR3 loop reads CASSSAGANTEAFF. DNA for the CDR3: TGTGCCAGCAGCTCAGCGGGGGCGAACACTGAAGCTTTCTTT. The entire variable domain, with the rest obtained from reference TRBV7-3 and TRBJ1-1, is as follows: GAGVSQTPSNKVTEKGKYVELRCDPISGHTALYWYRQSLGQGPEFLIYFQGTGAADDSGLPNDRFFAVRPEGSVSTLKIQRTERGDSAVYLCASSSAGANTEAFFGQGTRLTVV.

J is TRBJ2-1 and V is TRBV15; TRBD1 aligns across 7 bases. The ends lost 9 bases at V and 1 base at J; junction bases unmatched: 15. The CDR3 sequence is 17 residues long. Germline V gene data show CDR1 as LNHNV and CDR2 as YYDKDF (reference sequence). CDR3: CATTPGMRGQSYNEQFF. The CDR3 coding sequence is TGTGCCACGACGCCAGGAATGAGGGGGCAATCCTACAATGAGCAGTTCTTC.

The chain couples TRBV5-1 to TRBJ2-3; a weak D match, TRBD2 (5 bases). Trimming removed 4 bases from V and 6 bases from J, with 18 bases in between. The CDR3 has 15 amino acids. CDR1 and CDR2 (germline): SGHRS, YFSETQ. CDR3 coding DNA: TGCGCCAGCAGCCTGGACGGGAAGGGTTTCGATACGCAGTATTTT. Translating it yields CASSLDGKGFDTQYF. Together with reference TRBV5-1 and TRBJ2-3, the CDR3 gives the full variable domain: KAGVTQTPRYLIKTRGQQVTLSCSPISGHRSVSWYQQTPGQGLQFLFEYFSETQRNKGNFPGRFSGRQFSNSRSEMNVSTLELGDSALYLCASSLDGKGFDTQYFGPGTRLTVL.

The chain couples TRBV9 to TRBJ2-1; TRBD2 matches at 7 bases. In germline, CDR1 is SGDLS, CDR2 YYNGEE. This CDR3 has 15 amino acids. V lost 0 bases and J lost 4; bases outside the gene matches: 4. For the CDR3, the DNA is TGTGCCAGCAGCGTAGATCTGGGGGGGTACAATGAGCAGTTCTTC. It encodes CASSVDLGGYNEQFF.

The chain has TRBV11-3 and TRBJ2-1, with D possibly called TRBD1 or TRBD2 (5 bases each). Germline V CDR1 and CDR2: SGHNT, YENEEA. The CDR3 totals 14 residues. V lost 1 base and J lost 5, with 9 bases in between. The CDR3 nucleotides read TGTGCCAGCAGCTTAGGGGGACCGAACAATGAGCAGTTCTTC. This codes for CASSLGGPNNEQFF.

This chain joins TRBV29-1 and TRBJ2-5; 7 nucleotides agree with TRBD1. CDR3 length: 14 amino acids. J gave up 5 bases and V 6 bases, and 12 bases lay outside the gene matches. The V gene's germline CDR1 is SQVTM and CDR2 ANQGSEA. The CDR3 coding sequence is TGCAGCGTCCCGGACAGGTCGGTCGGGGAGACCCAGTACTTC. Encoded protein: CSVPDRSVGETQYF.

The genes are TRBV28 and TRBJ2-7; D gene uncertain. In germline, CDR1 is MDHEN, CDR2 SYDVKM. The germline V and J ends were trimmed by 2 bases and 7 bases, with 15 bases remaining between them. This CDR3 comprises 14 residues. CDR3 residues: CASSLVGNWVEQYF. CDR3 DNA sequence: TGTGCCAGCAGTTTAGTAGGCAACTGGGTGGAGCAGTACTTC. Full variable domain (missing parts from reference TRBV28 and TRBJ2-7): DVKVTQSSRYLVKRTGEKVFLECVQDMDHENMFWYRQDPGLGLRLIYFSYDVKMKEKGDIPEGYSVSREKKERFSLILESASTNQTSMYLCASSLVGNWVEQYFGPGTRLTVT.

CDR3 bases: TGTGCCAGCAGCAACTCCGGACAGGGGGAAAACGAGCAGTACTTC. Translating gives CASSNSGQGENEQYF. The V gene is TRBV21-1, the J gene TRBJ2-7; TRBD1 reflects the table's D call only, with no check against the DNA. TRBV21-1 is an annotated pseudogene. The CDR3 totals 15 residues.

V is TRBV2 and J is TRBJ2-3; D is perhaps TRBD2 (5 bases). CDR3 size: 15 residues. Germline V gene sequence: CDR1 SNHLY, CDR2 FYNNEI. V was trimmed by 3 bases and J by 7 bases, leaving 17 bases between them. In DNA form, the CDR3 reads TGTGCCAGCAGTGACGTCAGAGGCGCCGGGAATACGCAGTATTTT. It is translated as CASSDVRGAGNTQYF.

V gene TRBV18 combines with J gene TRBJ2-7; D is uncertain. CDR1 and CDR2 from the germline V gene are KGHSH and LQKENI. V lost 3 bases, J lost 0 bases, and 9 bases lay in between. This CDR3 is built from 14 residues. CDR3 sequence (DNA): TGTGCCAGCTCACCGATCCGTCCCTCCTACGAGCAGTACTTC. As protein: CASSPIRPSYEQYF.

The CDR3 bases are TGTGCCAGCAGCTTAGCGGAGGACAGGGGGCTTTACGAGCAGTACTTC. Encoded protein: CASSLAEDRGLYEQYF. The chain carries TRBV7-2 and TRBJ2-7; 11 bases fit TRBD1. In germline, CDR1 is SGHTA, CDR2 FQGNSA. V lost 0 bases to trimming and J lost 4 bases; unmatched junction nucleotides: 5. The CDR3 has 16 amino acids.

This clone was seen only once. The chain joins TRBV2 to TRBJ2-1; TRBD1 agrees at 9 bases. J gave up 6 bases and V 6 bases, and 12 bases lay outside the gene matches. CDR1 is SNHLY and CDR2 is FYNNEI in the germline V gene. The length of the CDR3 is 16 residues. CDR3 protein: CASSADGQGIRNEQFF. The CDR3 nucleotides read TGTGCCAGCAGCGCAGATGGACAGGGGATTCGCAATGAGCAGTTCTTC.

Remarks on this clone: This could be a read error, since a much larger clone is one nucleotide away. The J gene is TRBJ1-1, the V gene TRBV30; 7 bases fit TRBD1. V lost 0 bases to trimming and J lost 11 bases; unmatched junction nucleotides: 6. The CDR3 consists of 12 residues. Germline CDR1 reads GTSNPN; CDR2 reads SVGIG (reference sequence). The CDR3 loop is CAWSVQMTGAFF. In DNA, the CDR3 is TGTGCCTGGAGTGTCCAAATGACAGGGGCTTTCTTT.

The J gene is TRBJ2-7, the V gene TRBV11-2; the D gene could be TRBD1 or TRBD2 (6 bases each). The CDR3 totals 14 residues. The ends were cut back, 5 bases at V and 3 bases at J, with 14 bases in the middle. Germline CDR1 and CDR2: SGHAT and FQNNGV. The CDR3 region has the DNA TGTGCCAGCAGCCGTACGGAGGGGGACTACGAGCAGTACTTC. It translates to CASSRTEGDYEQYF.

The table lists this clone with a few counts. The chain recombines TRBV14 with TRBJ2-7; the match to TRBD1 covers 7 bases. Germline CDR1 is SGHDN and CDR2 is FVKESK. Trimming cost V 1 base and J 3 bases; bases outside gene matches: 12. The CDR3 is 17 residues long. This CDR3 is CASSQGWNRGLFYEQYF. As DNA, the CDR3 is TGTGCCAGCAGCCAAGGCTGGAATAGGGGGCTGTTCTACGAGCAGTACTTC.

V and J are TRBV5-1 and TRBJ2-5; 10 positions match TRBD2. Germline trimming cut 5 bases from V and 2 bases from J; bases unmatched to any gene: 9. CDR3 length: 16 residues. Germline assignment: CDR1 SGHRS and CDR2 YFSETQ. The CDR3 coding sequence is TGCGCCAGCAGTTCCGGGACTAGCGCACCTCAAGAGACCCAGTACTTC. Its translation is CASSSGTSAPQETQYF.

V and J are TRBV5-1 and TRBJ2-2; no firm D call. Trimming took 0 bases from V and 6 from J, leaving 6 bases between them. The germline V gene encodes CDR1 SGHRS and CDR2 YFSETQ. This CDR3 region has 13 residues. The CDR3 coding sequence is TGCGCCAGCAGCTTGGCCGTGGCCGGGGAGCTGTTTTTT. Encoded protein: CASSLAVAGELFF.

There are a few counts of this clone. The chain joins TRBV28 to TRBJ2-1; 10 bases are shared with TRBD1. V lost 4 bases to trimming and J lost 3 bases; unmatched junction nucleotides: 9. Germline lookup yields CDR1 MDHEN and CDR2 SYDVKM. CDR3 size: 17 residues. The CDR3 protein is CASSSQPGQGNYNEQFF. CDR3 nucleotides: TGTGCCAGCAGTTCGCAACCGGGACAGGGGAACTACAATGAGCAGTTCTTC.